This T cell receptor beta chain was captured in a study of CXCR3-negative and CXCR3-positive naive CD8 T cells. Study results and limitations: Greater hydrophobicity was found in TRB CDR3s of CXCR3-positive naive cells than of CXCR3-negative naive cells. Naive subsets displayed similar surface CD5, and TCR strength was inferred from TRB CDR3 properties. Cryopreserved cells showed partially decreased CXCR3 expression, and most assays used fresh PBMCs.

300,000 cells per CD8+ T cell subset were flow-sorted in triplicate. By phenotype, naive CD8+ T cells were CD45RO-CCR7+CD27+CD95-. Germline V gene data show CDR1 as SQVTM and CDR2 as ANQGSEA. CDR3 length equals 12 residues. The method, 5' RACE with UMI labels, was used to prepare the TRB cDNA libraries. One entry per CDR3 protein, without DNA, is what TCRdb gives after re-calling the 5' RACE reads. This sample carries roughly 140,000 distinct CDR3 sequences, with approximately 0.28% going to the ten biggest clones. As to this clonotype: The target antigen is unknown.

Sequences were obtained from naive CXCR3+ CD8+ T cells from blood. Documented subset: CD45RO-CCR7+CD27+CD95- naive CD8+ T cells expressing CXCR3 (TNR3+). The sequence came from a human donor in good health. Some clones in this sample may be carry-over from other donors' samples. The V call is TRBV29-1, the J call TRBJ2-2; the TCRdb call, TRBD1, lacks DNA for checking. The chain's CDR3 is CSAYRGSGELFF.